This entry describes one T cell receptor (delta chain). This clone was seen only a few times. Its antigen specificity is not known. Per-nucleotide qualities are absent, and no much larger clonotype sits a single base away. Library preparation was by PCR. Sequenced using an Illumina MiSeq. For the original study's pipeline: In reporting clonotype frequencies of the TRDV repertoire, clonotypes with just one read were left out. Clonotypes were called again by TCRdb from the public reads via CATT, and duplicate nucleotide sequences were then merged into one entry. The V and J calls follow TCRdb's processing rather than the paper's. A total of about 2,200 delta-chain clones appear in this sample, 50% to 65% of them only once. Together, the top ten hold 14% of the sample. This specimen comes from a study of TRDV2 sequences in healthy donors (dated by TCRdb to 2018 to 2021). Background on the whole study: Under 25 single-cell-derived gamma9delta2 T cell clones spanning the full range of antitumor activity were TCR-sequenced and traced within the bulk repertoire. Beyond this particular receptor, the publication reports: The observed TCRdelta repertoires were strongly focused, but the frequency of each clonotype showed no correlation with the antitumor functional potential of the corresponding clone. Several highly reactive clones had TCRdelta clonotypes that appeared rare, since those clonotypes could not be detected in the bulk sequencing data from the donors of those clones.

The CDR3 runs 19 residues from the cysteine to the phenylalanine. Only the CDR3 region is kept as DNA, spanning 57 bases read in frame from base 1. Trimming takes 3 bases off V and 2 bases off J; junction bases not matched to a gene: 9. The germline V gene specifies GEAIGNYY as CDR1 and EKD as CDR2. Complete TCR delta chain (Vdelta2) repertoires were sequenced in bulk to track the frequency of functionally characterized gamma9delta2 T cell clones. Peripheral blood of anonymous healthy donors was obtained by purchase from the Dutch blood bank. The gamma9delta2 T cells analyzed in the study were derived from peripheral blood of healthy donors.

The source material was Vd2+ gamma-delta T cells from blood. The sample's cell subset or site, from its label and the paper: TCR Vdelta2-expressing (gamma9delta2) T cells. Here the chain combines TRDV2 and TRDJ3, and 10 junction bases match TRDD3. The receptor comes from a human donor in good health. At the DNA level, the sequence is TGTGCCTGTGACCCTACTGGGGGATCAGGGACCTGGGACACCCGACAGATGTTTTTC. Translated, this gives CACDPTGGSGTWDTRQMFF.